A selection of T cell receptor beta chains follows, all from one sample in a study of T-cell memory formation after mild COVID-19. TCRdb analysed the 5' RACE reads with MiXCR anew, one entry per CDR3 protein. The table records more than 45,000 distinct CDR3 sequences, approximately 9.1% of them present only once. The sample consisted of PBMCs or a T cell subset sorted from them (not recorded which). The receptor source for this set is an adult woman who had mild COVID-19 (a few samples of this study predate the infection). Cell type and time point are not known. Both conserved end residues are part of each CDR3. D genes are given only for firm matches. Size tells how often a clone was seen (once, few, many) or the class of an expanded clone, and some rows leave it out.

abundance	v_gene	d_gene	j_gene	CDR3nt	CDR3aa
few	TRBV2	.	TRBJ1-3	TGTGCCAGCAGTGAAGGGGGGAAAGGAAACACCATATATTTT	CASSEGGKGNTIYF
few	TRBV3-1	.	TRBJ1-1	TGTGCCAGCAGCCAAATTAAGACAGCAATGAACACTGAAGCTTTCTTT	CASSQIKTAMNTEAFF
.	TRBV10-3	.	TRBJ1-1	TGTGCCATCAGTGAGTCGAGGAACACTGAAGCTTTCTTT	CAISESRNTEAFF
few	TRBV7-8	TRBD2	TRBJ2-1	TGTGCCAGCAGCTCTCGGACTAGCGGTTCCTACAATGAGCAGTTCTTC	CASSSRTSGSYNEQFF
many	TRBV5-1	.	TRBJ2-2	TGCGCCAGCAGCTTGGTTGAGGAGCTGTTTTTT	CASSLVEELFF
few	TRBV14	TRBD2	TRBJ2-7	TGTGCCAGCAGACCTTTCTCCGGGACTAGTCACGAGCAGTACTTC	CASRPFSGTSHEQYF
few	TRBV11-3	TRBD1	TRBJ1-6	TGTGCCAGCAGCTTATTGCAGGGGGCTAATTCACCCCTCCACTTT	CASSLLQGANSPLHF
many	TRBV12-3/TRBV12-4	.	TRBJ2-5	TGTGCCAGCAGTCTAGGGCTTGGGTACCAAGAGACCCAGTACTTC	CASSLGLGYQETQYF
many	TRBV4-2	TRBD2	TRBJ2-1	TGTGCCAGCAGCCAACTGGGCGGGAGAACCTACAATGAGCAGTTCTTC	CASSQLGGRTYNEQFF
few	TRBV9	.	TRBJ2-5	TGTGCCAGCAGCGTAGCGTCGGGGCAGAGACAAGAGACCCAGTACTTC	CASSVASGQRQETQYF
many	TRBV20-1	.	TRBJ2-7	TGCAGTGCTAGAGATGACAGGCTATACGAGCAGTACTTC	CSARDDRLYEQYF
.	TRBV25-1	.	TRBJ1-1	TGTGCCAGCAGTGGGGAGTCGAACGGGGGGTGGTTTGAAGCTTTCTTT	CASSGESNGGWFEAFF
many	TRBV20-1	.	TRBJ2-1	TGCAGTGCTAGTTCTGGACATGAGCAGTTCTTC	CSASSGHEQFF
.	TRBV24-1	TRBD2	TRBJ2-1	TGTGCCACCAGTGTTGGTACTAGCGGGAGGGTAAACAATGAGCAGTTCTTC	CATSVGTSGRVNNEQFF
.	TRBV18	.	TRBJ1-2	TGTGCCAGCTCACCGGACAGAACCTATGGCTACACCTTC	CASSPDRTYGYTF
few	TRBV24-1	.	TRBJ1-5	TGTGCCACCAGTGACCCTCAGGACGAAAATAGCAATCAGCCCCAGCATTTT	CATSDPQDENSNQPQHF
many	TRBV20-1	TRBD1	TRBJ1-2	TGCAGTGCTCTGGGACAGGGAAGGAACTATGGCTACACCTTC	CSALGQGRNYGYTF
.	TRBV19	.	TRBJ2-3	TGTGCCAGTAGTATCACCCCGTTTGTGGGATCCACAGATACGCAGTATTTT	CASSITPFVGSTDTQYF
.	TRBV19	TRBD1	TRBJ1-5	TGTGCCAGCAGGACAGGGAGGCAGCCCCAGCATTTT	CASRTGRQPQHF
medium-sized	TRBV9	.	TRBJ2-2	TGTGCCAGCAGCGTAGTTGGGGGGATGTCGGCCGGGGAGCTGTTTTTT	CASSVVGGMSAGELFF
.	TRBV3-1	TRBD1	TRBJ2-7	TGTGCCAGCAGCCAACCGGGACAGGGTAACTACGAGCAGTACTTC	CASSQPGQGNYEQYF
.	TRBV12-3/TRBV12-4	TRBD2	TRBJ2-5	TGTGCCAGCAGACGGGGACTAGCGGGAGGATTGGGAGAGACCCAGTACTTC	CASRRGLAGGLGETQYF
few	TRBV7-9	.	TRBJ1-1	TGTGCCAGCAGCTTAACAGGCTGGGTCACTGAAGCTTTCTTT	CASSLTGWVTEAFF
many	TRBV5-5	TRBD1	TRBJ2-7	TGTGCCAGCAGCTTGGACAGGGGGCCCTACGAGCAGTACTTC	CASSLDRGPYEQYF
many	TRBV12-3/TRBV12-4	.	TRBJ2-7	TGTGCCAGCAGTTTGTCGGGATTCTACGAGCAGTACTTC	CASSLSGFYEQYF